The clone carrying this T cell receptor beta chain appeared a few times. The antigen remains unidentified. Germline CDR1 DFQATT, CDR2 SNEGSKA (reference sequence). This CDR3 contains 13 residues. Trimming pared 1 base from V and 2 bases from J, leaving 8 bases between. A second PCR, run for roughly 7 to 11 cycles, used a sample-barcoded 5' primer plus a J-beta primer mix. TCRdb reprocessed the 5' RACE reads via MiXCR and lists one record per CDR3 protein. Among fewer than 2,000,000 distinct CDR3 sequences listed, around 42% were seen once. The sample originates from a study of blood T cells in healthy people across ages. General observations from the study: As naive T cell percentage varied, TCR beta diversity correlated strongly with it.

The sample providers were healthy Caucasian people from Russia, aged about 6 to 95. The receptor's source is a human donor in good health. The rearrangement uses TRBV20-1 and TRBJ1-2; unclear D gene. What was sequenced was blood. Here the CDR3 DNA reads TGCAGTGCTAGAGCAATAGGGAACTATGGCTACACCTTC. Translation: CSARAIGNYGYTF.